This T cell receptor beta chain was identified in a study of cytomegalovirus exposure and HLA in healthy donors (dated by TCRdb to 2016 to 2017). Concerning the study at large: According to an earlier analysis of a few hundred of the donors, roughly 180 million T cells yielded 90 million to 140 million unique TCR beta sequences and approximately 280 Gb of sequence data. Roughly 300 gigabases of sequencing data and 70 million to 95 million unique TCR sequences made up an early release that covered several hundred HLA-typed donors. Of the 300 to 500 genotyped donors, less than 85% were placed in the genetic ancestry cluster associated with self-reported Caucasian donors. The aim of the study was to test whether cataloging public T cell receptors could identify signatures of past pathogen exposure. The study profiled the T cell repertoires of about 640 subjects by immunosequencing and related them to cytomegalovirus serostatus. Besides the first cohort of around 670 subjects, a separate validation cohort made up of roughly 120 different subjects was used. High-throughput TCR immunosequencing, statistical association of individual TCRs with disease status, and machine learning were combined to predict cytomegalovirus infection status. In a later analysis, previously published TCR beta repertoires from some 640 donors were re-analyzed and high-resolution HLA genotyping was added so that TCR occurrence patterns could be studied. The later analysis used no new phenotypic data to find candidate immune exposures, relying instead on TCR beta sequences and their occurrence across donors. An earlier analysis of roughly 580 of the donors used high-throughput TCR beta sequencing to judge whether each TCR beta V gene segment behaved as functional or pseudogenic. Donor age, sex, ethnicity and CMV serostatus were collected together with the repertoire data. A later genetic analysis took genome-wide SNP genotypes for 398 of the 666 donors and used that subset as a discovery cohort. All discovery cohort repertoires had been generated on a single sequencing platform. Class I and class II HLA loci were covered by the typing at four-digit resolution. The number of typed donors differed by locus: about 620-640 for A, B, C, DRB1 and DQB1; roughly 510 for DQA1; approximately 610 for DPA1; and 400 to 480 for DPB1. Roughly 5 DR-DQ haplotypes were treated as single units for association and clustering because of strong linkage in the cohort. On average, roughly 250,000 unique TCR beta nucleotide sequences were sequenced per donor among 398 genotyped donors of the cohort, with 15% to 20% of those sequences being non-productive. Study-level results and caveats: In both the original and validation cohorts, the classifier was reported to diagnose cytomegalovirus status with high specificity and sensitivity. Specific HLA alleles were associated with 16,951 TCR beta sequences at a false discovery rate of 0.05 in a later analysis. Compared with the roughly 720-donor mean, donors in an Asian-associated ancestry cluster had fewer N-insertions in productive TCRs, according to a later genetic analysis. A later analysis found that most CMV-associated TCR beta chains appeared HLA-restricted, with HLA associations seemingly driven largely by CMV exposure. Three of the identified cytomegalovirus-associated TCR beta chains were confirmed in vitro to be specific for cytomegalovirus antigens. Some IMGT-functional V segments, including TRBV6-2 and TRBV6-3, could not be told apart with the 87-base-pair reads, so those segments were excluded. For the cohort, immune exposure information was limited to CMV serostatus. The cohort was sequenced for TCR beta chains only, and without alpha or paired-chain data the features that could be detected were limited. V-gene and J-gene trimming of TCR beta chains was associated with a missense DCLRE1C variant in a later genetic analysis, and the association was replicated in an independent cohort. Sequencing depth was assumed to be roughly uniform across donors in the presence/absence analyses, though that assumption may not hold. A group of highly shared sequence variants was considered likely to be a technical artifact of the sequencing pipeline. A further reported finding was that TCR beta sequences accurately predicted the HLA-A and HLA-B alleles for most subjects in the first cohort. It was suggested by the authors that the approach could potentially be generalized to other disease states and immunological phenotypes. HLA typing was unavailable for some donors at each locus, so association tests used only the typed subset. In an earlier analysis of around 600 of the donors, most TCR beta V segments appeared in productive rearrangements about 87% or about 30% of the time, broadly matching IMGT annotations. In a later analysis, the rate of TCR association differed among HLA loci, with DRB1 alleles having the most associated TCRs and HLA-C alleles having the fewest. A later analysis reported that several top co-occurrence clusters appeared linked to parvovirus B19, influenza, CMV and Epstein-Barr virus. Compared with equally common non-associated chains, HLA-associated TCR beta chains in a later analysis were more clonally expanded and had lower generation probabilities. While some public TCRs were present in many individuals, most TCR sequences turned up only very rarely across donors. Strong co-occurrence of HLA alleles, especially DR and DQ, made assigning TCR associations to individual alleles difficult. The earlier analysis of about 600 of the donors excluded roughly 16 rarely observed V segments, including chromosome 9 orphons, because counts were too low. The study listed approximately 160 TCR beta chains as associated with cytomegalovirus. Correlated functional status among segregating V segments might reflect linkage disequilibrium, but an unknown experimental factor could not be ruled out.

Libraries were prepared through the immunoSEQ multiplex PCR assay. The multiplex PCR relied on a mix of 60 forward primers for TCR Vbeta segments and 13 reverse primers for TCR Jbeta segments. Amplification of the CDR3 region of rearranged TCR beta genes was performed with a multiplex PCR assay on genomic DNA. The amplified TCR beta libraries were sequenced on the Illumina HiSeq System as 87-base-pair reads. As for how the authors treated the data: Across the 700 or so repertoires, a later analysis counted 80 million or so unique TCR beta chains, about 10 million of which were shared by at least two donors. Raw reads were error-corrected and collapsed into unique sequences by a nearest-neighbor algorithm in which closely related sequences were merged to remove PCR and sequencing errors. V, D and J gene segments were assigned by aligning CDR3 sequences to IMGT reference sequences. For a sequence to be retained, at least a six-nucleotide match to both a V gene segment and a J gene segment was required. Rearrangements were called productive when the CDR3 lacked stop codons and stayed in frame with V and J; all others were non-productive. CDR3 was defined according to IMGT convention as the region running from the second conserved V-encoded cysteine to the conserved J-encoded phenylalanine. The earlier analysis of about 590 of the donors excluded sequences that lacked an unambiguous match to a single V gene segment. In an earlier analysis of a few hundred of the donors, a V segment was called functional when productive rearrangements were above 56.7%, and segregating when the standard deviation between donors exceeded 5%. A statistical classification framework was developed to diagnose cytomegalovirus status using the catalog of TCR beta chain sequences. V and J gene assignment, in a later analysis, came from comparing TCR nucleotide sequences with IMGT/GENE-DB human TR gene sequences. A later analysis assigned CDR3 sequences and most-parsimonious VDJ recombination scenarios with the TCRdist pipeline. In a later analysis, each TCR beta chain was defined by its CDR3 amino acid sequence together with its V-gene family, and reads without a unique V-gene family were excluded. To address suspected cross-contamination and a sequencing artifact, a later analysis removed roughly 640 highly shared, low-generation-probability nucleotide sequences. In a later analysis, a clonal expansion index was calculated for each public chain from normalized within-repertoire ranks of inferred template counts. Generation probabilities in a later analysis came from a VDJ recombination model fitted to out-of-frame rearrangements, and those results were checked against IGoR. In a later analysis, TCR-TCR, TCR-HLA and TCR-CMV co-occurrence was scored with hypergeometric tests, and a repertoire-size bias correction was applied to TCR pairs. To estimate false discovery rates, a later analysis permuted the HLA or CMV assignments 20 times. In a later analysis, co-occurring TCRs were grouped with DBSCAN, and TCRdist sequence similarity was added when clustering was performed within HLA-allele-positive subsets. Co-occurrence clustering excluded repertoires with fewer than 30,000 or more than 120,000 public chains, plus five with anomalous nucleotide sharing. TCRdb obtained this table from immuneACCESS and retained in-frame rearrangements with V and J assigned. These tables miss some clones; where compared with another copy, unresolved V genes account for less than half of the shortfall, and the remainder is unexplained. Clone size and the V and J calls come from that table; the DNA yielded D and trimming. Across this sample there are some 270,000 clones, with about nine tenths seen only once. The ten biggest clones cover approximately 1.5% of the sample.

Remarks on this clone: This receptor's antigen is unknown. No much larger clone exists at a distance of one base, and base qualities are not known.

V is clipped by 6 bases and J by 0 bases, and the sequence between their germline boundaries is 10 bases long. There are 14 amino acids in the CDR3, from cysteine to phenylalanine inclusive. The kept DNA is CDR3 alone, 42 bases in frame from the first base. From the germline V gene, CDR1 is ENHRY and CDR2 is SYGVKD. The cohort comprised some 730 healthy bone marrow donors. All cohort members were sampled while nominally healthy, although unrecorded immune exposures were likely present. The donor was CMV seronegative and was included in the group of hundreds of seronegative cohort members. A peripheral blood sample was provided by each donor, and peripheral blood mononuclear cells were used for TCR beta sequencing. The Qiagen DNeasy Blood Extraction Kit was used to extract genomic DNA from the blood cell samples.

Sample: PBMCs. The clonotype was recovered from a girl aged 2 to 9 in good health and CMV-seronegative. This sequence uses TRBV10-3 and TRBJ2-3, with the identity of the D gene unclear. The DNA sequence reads TGTGCCATCAGCCCAGCGAGTAGCACAGATACGCAGTATTTT. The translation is CAISPASSTDTQYF.